This TCR beta chain was recovered during a study of blood T cell repertoires in COVID-19 (dated by TCRdb to the early 2020s). Notes on the research overall: Samples from collaborators originated in the United States, Italy and Spain and spanned both the acute and convalescent phases of COVID-19. The material from the prospective study consisted of cDNA or gDNA derived from T cells, B-cell-depleted T cells, or PBMCs. Deeply sampled blood TCRbeta repertoires from subjects exposed to, actively infected with, or recovered from COVID-19 were included in the dataset. The repertoires were released in a freely available public database intended as a resource for research on the immune response to SARS-CoV-2. Samples were obtained from the ongoing ImmuneRACE study (first 160 participants) and from 1,254 subjects provided by 6 global collaborators. The sample metadata nearly always contained a de-identified subject ID, COVID-19 status, age in years and sex. Where HLA class I and class II types were available, the types were taken from metadata supplied by the sample provider, not from assay-based typing.

The CDR3 covers 15 residues, taking in both the cysteine and the phenylalanine. Only CDR3 DNA remains: 45 bases, in frame from the first base. CDR1 SEHNR and CDR2 FQNEAQ are derived from the germline V gene (reference sequence). V trim: 2 bases; J trim: 4 bases; unmatched bases: 6. TCRbeta CDR3 regions were amplified from genomic DNA using the immunoSEQ Assay, a bias-controlled multiplex PCR. As for the original processing: The number of nucleated cells in each sample was estimated by amplification of reference gene primers within the assay. To quantify the absolute abundance of each unique TCRbeta CDR3 rearrangement, sequence reads were collapsed and filtered. For each sample, productive Simpson clonality was calculated as the square root of Simpson's diversity index across productive rearrangements. Not all clones reach the TCRdb copy of this immuneACCESS table, which keeps in-frame sequences only. Checked studies attribute under half of the gap to unresolved V genes and leave the rest unexplained. The D gene and trimming were derived from the DNA, and the V and J assignments and clone size from that table. The sample includes approximately 120,000 clones, with around four fifths observed a single time. Of the sample, 4.5% to 6% falls within the top ten clones.

One collaborating source in Seattle enrolled patients while the patients were actively infected and followed the patients over time throughout the course of disease. Each collaborating institution followed its own protocols to collect whole blood in K2EDTA tubes. For TCRbeta analysis, collaborators shipped samples in one of three forms: frozen whole blood, isolated PBMCs, or DNA extracted from either of those sample types. Turning to this clone: Its binding antigen is unknown. It has no much larger one-base neighbor in the sample; base qualities were not kept.

Here is what the overall study found, with its caveats: The quantity of clinical and demographic metadata differed by source and by participant and was supplied without curation.

Recombination joined TRBV7-9 with TRBJ2-7; TRBD1 aligns with 9 central bases. The sequencing input was peripheral blood. This TCR was sampled from an older man with COVID-19, enrolled during active disease. Here the CDR3 is given as CASSLPGQGLYEQYF. The DNA is TGTGCCAGCAGCTTACCGGGACAGGGCTTGTACGAGCAGTACTTC.